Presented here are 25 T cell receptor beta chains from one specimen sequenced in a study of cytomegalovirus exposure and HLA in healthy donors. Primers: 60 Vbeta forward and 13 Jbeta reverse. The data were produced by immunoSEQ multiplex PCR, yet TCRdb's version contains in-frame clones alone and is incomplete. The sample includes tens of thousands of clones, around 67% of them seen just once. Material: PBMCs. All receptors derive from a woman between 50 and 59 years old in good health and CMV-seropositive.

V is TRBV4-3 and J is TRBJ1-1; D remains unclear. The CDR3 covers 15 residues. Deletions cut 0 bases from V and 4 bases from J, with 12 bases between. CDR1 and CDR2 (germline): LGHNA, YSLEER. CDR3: CASSQDSITSTEAFF. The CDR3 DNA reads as TGCGCCAGCAGCCAAGATTCAATAACGAGCACTGAAGCTTTCTTT.

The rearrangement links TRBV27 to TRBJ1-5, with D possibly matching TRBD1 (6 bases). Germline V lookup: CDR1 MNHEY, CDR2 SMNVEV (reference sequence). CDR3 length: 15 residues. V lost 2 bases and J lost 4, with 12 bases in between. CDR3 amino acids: CASSLRPQGNQPQHF. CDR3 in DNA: TGTGCCAGCAGTTTACGCCCCCAGGGGAATCAGCCCCAGCATTTT.

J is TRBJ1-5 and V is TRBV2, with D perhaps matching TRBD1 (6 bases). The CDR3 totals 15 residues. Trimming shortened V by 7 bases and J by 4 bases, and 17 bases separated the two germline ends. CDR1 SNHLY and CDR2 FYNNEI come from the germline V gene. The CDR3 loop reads CASKGGGGFNQPQHF. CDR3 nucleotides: TGTGCCAGCAAGGGGGGCGGGGGATTTAATCAGCCCCAGCATTTT.

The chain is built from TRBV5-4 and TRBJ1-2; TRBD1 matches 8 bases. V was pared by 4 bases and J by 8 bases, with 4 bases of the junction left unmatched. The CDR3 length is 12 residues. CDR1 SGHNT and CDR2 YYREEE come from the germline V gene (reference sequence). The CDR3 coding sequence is TGTGCCAGCAGCGGCGGGACAGGAGGCTACACCTTC. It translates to CASSGGTGGYTF.

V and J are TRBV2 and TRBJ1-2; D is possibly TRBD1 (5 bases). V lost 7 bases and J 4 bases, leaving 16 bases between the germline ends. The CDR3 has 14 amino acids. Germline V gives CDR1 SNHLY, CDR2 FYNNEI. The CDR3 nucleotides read TGTGCCAGCATGTCGGGGGTGGAGGGCTATGGCTACACCTTC. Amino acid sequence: CASMSGVEGYGYTF.

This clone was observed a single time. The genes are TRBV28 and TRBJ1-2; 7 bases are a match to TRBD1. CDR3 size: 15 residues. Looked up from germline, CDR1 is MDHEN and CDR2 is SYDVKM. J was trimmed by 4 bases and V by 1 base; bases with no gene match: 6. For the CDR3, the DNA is TGTGCCAGCAGTTTATCTCCGACAGGGTCCTATGGCTACACCTTC. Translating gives CASSLSPTGSYGYTF.

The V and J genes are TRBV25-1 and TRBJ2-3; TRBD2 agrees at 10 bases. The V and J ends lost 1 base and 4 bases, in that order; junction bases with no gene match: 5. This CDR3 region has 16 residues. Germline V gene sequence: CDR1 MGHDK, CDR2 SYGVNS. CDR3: CASSEFGAGGADTQYF. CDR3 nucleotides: TGTGCCAGCAGTGAATTCGGAGCGGGAGGGGCAGATACGCAGTATTTT.

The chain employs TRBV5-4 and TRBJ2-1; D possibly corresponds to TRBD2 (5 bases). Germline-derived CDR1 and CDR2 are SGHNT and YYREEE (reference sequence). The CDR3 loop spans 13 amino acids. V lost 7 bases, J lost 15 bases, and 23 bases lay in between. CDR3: CASRPPQHTGWFF. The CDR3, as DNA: TGTGCCAGCCGCCCCCCCCAACACACGGGGTGGTTCTTC.

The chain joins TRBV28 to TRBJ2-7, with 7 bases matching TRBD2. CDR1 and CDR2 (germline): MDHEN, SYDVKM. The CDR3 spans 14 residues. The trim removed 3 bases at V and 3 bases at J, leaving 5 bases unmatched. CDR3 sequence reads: CASSLTGRVYEQYF. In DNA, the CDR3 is TGTGCCAGCAGTTTGACGGGGAGGGTCTACGAGCAGTACTTC.

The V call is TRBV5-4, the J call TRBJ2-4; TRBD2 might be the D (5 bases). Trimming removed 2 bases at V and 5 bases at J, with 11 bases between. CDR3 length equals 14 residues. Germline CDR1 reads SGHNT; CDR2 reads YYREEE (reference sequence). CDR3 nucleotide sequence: TGTGCCAGCAGCTTCGGAGGAGTCGAAAACATTCAGTACTTC. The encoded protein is CASSFGGVENIQYF.

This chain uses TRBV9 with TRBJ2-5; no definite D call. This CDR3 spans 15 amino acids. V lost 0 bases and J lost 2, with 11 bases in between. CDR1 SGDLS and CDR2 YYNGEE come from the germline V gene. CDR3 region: CASSVAQAPQETQYF. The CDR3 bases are TGTGCCAGCAGCGTAGCGCAGGCCCCTCAAGAGACCCAGTACTTC.

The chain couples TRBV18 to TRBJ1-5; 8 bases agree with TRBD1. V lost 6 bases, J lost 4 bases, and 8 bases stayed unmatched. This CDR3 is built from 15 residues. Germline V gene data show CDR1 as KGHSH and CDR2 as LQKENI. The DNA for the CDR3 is TGTGCCAGCTCGGAAGACAGGGGTCCTAATCAGCCCCAGCATTTT. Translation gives CASSEDRGPNQPQHF.

CDR3 residues: CAWSATSYEQFF. CDR3 nucleotide sequence: TGTGCCTGGAGCGCGACTAGCTATGAGCAGTTCTTC. The rearrangement joins TRBV30 to TRBJ2-1, with 7 nucleotides matching TRBD2. The germline CDR1 and CDR2 sequences are GTSNPN and SVGIG (reference sequence). V trimming: 3 bases; J trimming: 8 bases; junction bases outside the gene matches: 4. The CDR3 is made up of 12 amino acids.

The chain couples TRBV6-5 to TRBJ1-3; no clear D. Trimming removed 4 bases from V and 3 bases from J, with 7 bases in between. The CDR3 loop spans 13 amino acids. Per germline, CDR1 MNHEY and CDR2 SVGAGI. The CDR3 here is CASSLYGGNTIYF. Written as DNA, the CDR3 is TGTGCCAGCAGTTTGTACGGTGGAAACACCATATATTTT.

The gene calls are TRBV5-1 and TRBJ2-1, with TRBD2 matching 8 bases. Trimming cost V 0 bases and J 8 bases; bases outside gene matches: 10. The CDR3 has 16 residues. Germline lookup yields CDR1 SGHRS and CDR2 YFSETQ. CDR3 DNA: TGCGCCAGCAGCTTGGTCGGAGCGGGAGAGGGGGATGAGCAGTTCTTC. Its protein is CASSLVGAGEGDEQFF.

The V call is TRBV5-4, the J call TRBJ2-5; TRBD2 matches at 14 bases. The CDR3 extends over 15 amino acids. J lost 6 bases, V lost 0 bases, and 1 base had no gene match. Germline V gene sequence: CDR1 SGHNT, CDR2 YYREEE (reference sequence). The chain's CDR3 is CASSLGTSGGKTQYF. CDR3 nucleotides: TGTGCCAGCAGCTTGGGGACTAGCGGGGGGAAGACCCAGTACTTC. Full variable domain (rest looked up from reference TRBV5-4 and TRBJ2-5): ETGVTQSPTHLIKTRGQQVTLRCSSQSGHNTVSWYQQALGQGPQFIFQYYREEENGRGNFPPRFSGLQFPNYSSELNVNALELDDSALYLCASSLGTSGGKTQYFGPGTRLLVL.

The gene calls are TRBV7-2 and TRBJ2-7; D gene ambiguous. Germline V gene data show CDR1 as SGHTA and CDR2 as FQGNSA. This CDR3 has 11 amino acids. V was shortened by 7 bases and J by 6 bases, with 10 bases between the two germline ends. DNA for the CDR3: TGTGCCAGCACCATTTCGGTCGAGCAGTACTTC. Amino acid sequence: CASTISVEQYF.

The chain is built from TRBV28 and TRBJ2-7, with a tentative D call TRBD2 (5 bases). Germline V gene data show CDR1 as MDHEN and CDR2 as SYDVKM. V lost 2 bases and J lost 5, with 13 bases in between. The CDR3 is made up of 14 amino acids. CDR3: CASSLRLIYDEQYF. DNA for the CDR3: TGTGCCAGCAGTTTAAGACTAATCTACGACGAGCAGTACTTC.

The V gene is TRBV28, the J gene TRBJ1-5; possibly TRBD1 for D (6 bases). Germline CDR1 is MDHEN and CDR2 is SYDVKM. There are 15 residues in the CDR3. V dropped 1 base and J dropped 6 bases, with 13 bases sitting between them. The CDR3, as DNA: TGTGCCAGCAGTTTATCAGTGACAGGATCTCAGCCCCAGCATTTT. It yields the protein CASSLSVTGSQPQHF.

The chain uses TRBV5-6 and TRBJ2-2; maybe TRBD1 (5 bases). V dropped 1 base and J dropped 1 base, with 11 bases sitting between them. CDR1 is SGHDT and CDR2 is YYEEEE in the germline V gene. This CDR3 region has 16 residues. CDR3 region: CASSLRGTLNTGELFF. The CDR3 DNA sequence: TGTGCCAGCAGCTTGAGGGGCACGTTGAACACCGGGGAGCTGTTTTTT.

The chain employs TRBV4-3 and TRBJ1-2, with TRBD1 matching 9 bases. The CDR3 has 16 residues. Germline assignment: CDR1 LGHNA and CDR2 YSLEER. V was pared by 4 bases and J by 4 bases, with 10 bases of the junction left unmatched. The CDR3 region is CASSLVQGASRYGYTF. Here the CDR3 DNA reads TGCGCCAGCAGCCTCGTACAGGGGGCATCGCGCTATGGCTACACCTTC.

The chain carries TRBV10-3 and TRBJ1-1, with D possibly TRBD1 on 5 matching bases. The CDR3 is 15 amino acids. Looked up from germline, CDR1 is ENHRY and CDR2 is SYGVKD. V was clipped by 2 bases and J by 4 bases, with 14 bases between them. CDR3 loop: CAISELGGESTEAFF. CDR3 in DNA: TGTGCCATCAGTGAGCTCGGGGGGGAGAGCACTGAAGCTTTCTTT.

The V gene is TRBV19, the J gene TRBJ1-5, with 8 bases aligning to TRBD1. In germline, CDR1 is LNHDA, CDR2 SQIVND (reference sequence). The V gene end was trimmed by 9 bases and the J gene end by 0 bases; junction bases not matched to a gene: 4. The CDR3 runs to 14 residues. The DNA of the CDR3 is TGTGCCAGCACGACAGGGGCTAGCAATCAGCCCCAGCATTTT. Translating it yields CASTTGASNQPQHF.

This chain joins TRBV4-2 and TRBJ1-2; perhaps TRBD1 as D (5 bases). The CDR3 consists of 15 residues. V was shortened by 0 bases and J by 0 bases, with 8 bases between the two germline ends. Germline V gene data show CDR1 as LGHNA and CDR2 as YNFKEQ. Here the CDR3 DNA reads TGTGCCAGCAGCCAAGATCGGGGGGCTAACTATGGCTACACCTTC. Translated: CASSQDRGANYGYTF.

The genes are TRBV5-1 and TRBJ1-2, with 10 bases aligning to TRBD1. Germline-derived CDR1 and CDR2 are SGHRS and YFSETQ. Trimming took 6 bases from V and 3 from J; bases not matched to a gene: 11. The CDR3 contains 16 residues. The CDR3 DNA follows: TGCGCCAGCAACCGCGTCTCCGGGACAGGGGACTATGGCTACACCTTC. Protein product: CASNRVSGTGDYGYTF.